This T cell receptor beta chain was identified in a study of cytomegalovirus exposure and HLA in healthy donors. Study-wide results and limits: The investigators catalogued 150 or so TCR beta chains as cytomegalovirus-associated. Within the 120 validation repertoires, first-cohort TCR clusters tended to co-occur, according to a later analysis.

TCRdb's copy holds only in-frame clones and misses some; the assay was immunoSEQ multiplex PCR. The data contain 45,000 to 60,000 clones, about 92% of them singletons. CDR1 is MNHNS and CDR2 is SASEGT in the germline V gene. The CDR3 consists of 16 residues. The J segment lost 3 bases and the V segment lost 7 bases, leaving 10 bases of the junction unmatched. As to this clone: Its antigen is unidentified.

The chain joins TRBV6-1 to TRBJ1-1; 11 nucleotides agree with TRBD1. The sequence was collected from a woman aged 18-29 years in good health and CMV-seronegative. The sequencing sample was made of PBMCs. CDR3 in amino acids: CASTEGQGVLDTEAFF. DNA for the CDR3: TGTGCCAGCACTGAGGGACAGGGGGTTTTGGACACTGAAGCTTTCTTT.